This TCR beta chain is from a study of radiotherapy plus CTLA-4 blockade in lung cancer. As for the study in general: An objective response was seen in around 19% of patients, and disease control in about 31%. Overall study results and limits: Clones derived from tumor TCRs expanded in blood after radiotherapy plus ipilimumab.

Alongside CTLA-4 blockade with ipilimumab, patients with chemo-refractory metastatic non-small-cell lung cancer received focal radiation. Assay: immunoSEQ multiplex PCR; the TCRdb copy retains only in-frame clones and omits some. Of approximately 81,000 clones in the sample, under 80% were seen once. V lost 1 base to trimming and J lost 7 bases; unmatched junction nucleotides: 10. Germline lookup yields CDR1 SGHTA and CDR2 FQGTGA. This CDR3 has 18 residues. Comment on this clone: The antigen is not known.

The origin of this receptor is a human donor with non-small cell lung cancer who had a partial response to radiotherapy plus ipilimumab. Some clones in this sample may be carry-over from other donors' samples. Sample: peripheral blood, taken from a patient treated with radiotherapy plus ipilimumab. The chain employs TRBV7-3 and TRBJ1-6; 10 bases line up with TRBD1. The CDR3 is CASSLRGGTGEGNSPLHF. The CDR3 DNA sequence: TGTGCCAGCAGCTTAAGAGGGGGGACAGGGGAGGGGAATTCACCCCTCCACTTT.